The 27 T cell receptor beta chains below come from one sample, sequenced in a study of T cell changes during pregnancy in multiple sclerosis. TCRdb's table, derived via immunoSEQ multiplex PCR, lists solely in-frame clones and lacks some. The repertoire holds fewer than 110,000 clones, around 91% seen once, with roughly 0.88% in the top ten. This specimen consisted of peripheral blood, obtained after pregnancy. Receptors were obtained from a female donor with multiple sclerosis, enrolled in a pregnancy study.

This chain links TRBV11-2 with TRBJ2-1; D is perhaps TRBD2 (6 bases). From germline, CDR1 is SGHAT and CDR2 FQNNGV. V was shortened by 6 bases and J by 3 bases, with 12 bases between the two germline ends. The CDR3 is made up of 14 amino acids. CDR3 sequence (DNA): TGTGCCAGCAGGGCGGGCGGGGACTACAATGAGCAGTTCTTC. Translating gives CASRAGGDYNEQFF.

With regard to this clone: At one end the junction does not follow the germline gene, possibly because of a read error. This sequence joins TRBV23-1 and TRBJ2-7; maybe TRBD1 (6 bases). TRBV23-1 is classed as an ORF, of uncertain function. The CDR3 runs 18 residues. CDR3 sequence: CASSQTKRSGTHSYDQYF. In nucleotides, the CDR3 is TGCGCCAGCAGTCAAACAAAGCGTAGTGGGACACACTCCTACGATCAGTACTTC.

The V and J genes are TRBV6-1 and TRBJ2-7; TRBD2 matches at 7 bases. The CDR3 totals 15 residues. With 2 bases clipped from V and 4 bases from J, the junction kept 8 bases outside the gene matches. Germline lookup yields CDR1 MNHNS and CDR2 SASEGT. DNA for the CDR3: TGTGCCAGCAGTGAACTGGGACTAAGGGAGTACGAGCAGTACTTC. Protein sequence: CASSELGLREYEQYF.

This rearrangement joins TRBV5-4 to TRBJ2-7; D ambiguous. Trimming removed 4 bases at V and 6 bases at J, with 14 bases between. This CDR3 spans 13 amino acids. Per the germline V gene, CDR1 is SGHNT and CDR2 is YYREEE (reference sequence). CDR3 region: CASSISPTPEQYF. In DNA form, the CDR3 reads TGTGCCAGCAGCATCTCACCTACCCCCGAGCAGTACTTC. Looking up the rest from reference TRBV5-4 and TRBJ2-7 gives the full variable domain: ETGVTQSPTHLIKTRGQQVTLRCSSQSGHNTVSWYQQALGQGPQFIFQYYREEENGRGNFPPRFSGLQFPNYSSELNVNALELDDSALYLCASSISPTPEQYFGPGTRLTVT.

The chain uses TRBV6-4 and TRBJ2-2, with no clear D. The germline V gene has CDR1 MRHNA and CDR2 SNTAGT. This CDR3 spans 13 amino acids. The ends were cut back, 3 bases at V and 4 bases at J, with 6 bases in the middle. This chain's CDR3 is CASSESVTGELFF. The DNA of the CDR3 is TGTGCCAGCAGTGAATCGGTCACCGGGGAGCTGTTTTTT.

V is TRBV9 and J is TRBJ1-1; 8 nucleotides agree with TRBD1. Germline values: CDR1 SGDLS, CDR2 YYNGEE. With 0 bases clipped from V and 2 bases from J, the junction kept 6 bases outside the gene matches. The CDR3 has 16 residues. In nucleotides, the CDR3 is TGTGCCAGCAGCGTAGGTTCCCCAGGGGGCAACACTGAAGCTTTCTTT. It encodes CASSVGSPGGNTEAFF.

The CDR3 sequence is CASSRTGLAQETQYF. CDR3 nucleotide sequence: TGTGCCAGCTCACGAACCGGACTAGCGCAAGAGACCCAGTACTTC. The chain employs TRBV18 and TRBJ2-5; 9 bases line up with TRBD2. The length of the CDR3 is 15 residues. The V segment lost 4 bases and the J segment 2 bases; nucleotides outside the gene matches: 5. Germline CDR1 KGHSH, CDR2 LQKENI. Supplemented by reference TRBV18 and TRBJ2-5, the full variable domain reads NAGVMQNPRHLVRRRGQEARLRCSPMKGHSHVYWYRQLPEEGLKFMVYLQKENIIDESGMPKERFSAEFPKEGPSILRIQQVVRGDSAAYFCASSRTGLAQETQYFGPGTRLLVL.

The chain recombines TRBV30 with TRBJ1-1, with a tentative D call TRBD1 (6 bases). The germline V gene encodes CDR1 GTSNPN and CDR2 SVGIG (reference sequence). Between the trimmed V and J ends, which lost 4 bases and 4 bases, there was a span of 10 bases. The CDR3 sequence is 12 residues long. CDR3 in DNA: TGTGCCTGGAACAGGGAGGGCACTGAAGCTTTCTTT. This codes for CAWNREGTEAFF. Full variable domain (missing parts from reference TRBV30 and TRBJ1-1): SQTIHQWPATLVQPVGSPLSLECTVEGTSNPNLYWYRQAAGRGLQLLFYSVGIGQISSEVPQNLSASRPQDRQFILSSKKLLLSDSGFYLCAWNREGTEAFFGQGTRLTVV.

This clone was seen once. The gene calls are TRBV4-3 and TRBJ2-3; the match to TRBD1 covers 8 bases. Germline V gives CDR1 LGHNA, CDR2 YSLEER. The CDR3 is 15 residues long. V lost 4 bases and J lost 2; bases outside the gene matches: 5. The CDR3 loop reads CASSPTGEVTDTQYF. The CDR3 DNA sequence: TGCGCCAGCAGCCCGACAGGGGAGGTCACAGATACGCAGTATTTT.

This chain joins TRBV18 and TRBJ2-1; D possibly corresponds to TRBD1 (5 bases). Trimming removed 3 bases from V and 7 bases from J, with 10 bases in between. CDR1 and CDR2 from the germline V gene are KGHSH and LQKENI. CDR3 length: 13 residues. CDR3 amino acids: CASSPDSANEQFF. The CDR3 DNA reads TGTGCCAGCTCACCCGACAGTGCTAATGAGCAGTTCTTC.

There are a few counts of this clone. This chain links TRBV30 with TRBJ1-5; D is perhaps TRBD1 (5 bases). CDR3 length equals 13 residues. Per germline, CDR1 GTSNPN and CDR2 SVGIG (reference sequence). The V and J ends lost 7 bases and 2 bases respectively, with 12 bases between them. The CDR3 is CAYSGDGNQPQHF. The CDR3 DNA is TGTGCCTACAGCGGGGACGGCAATCAGCCCCAGCATTTT.

CDR3 sequence reads: CSIGTDTQYF. The CDR3 bases are TGCAGCATCGGCACAGATACGCAGTATTTT. The gene calls are TRBV29-1 and TRBJ2-3; D uncertain. Germline loops: CDR1 SQVTM, CDR2 ANQGSEA. Trimming removed 8 bases from V and 1 base from J, with 4 bases in between. The CDR3 totals 10 residues.

This chain uses TRBV9 with TRBJ2-7; D possibly corresponds to TRBD1 (6 bases). The length of the CDR3 is 15 residues. Trimming took off 0 bases at V and 0 bases at J, with 10 bases between the two ends. Germline-derived CDR1 and CDR2 are SGDLS and YYNGEE. CDR3 region: CASSVADRFSYEQYF. The CDR3 nucleotides read TGTGCCAGCAGCGTAGCCGACAGGTTCTCCTACGAGCAGTACTTC.

The chain is built from TRBV7-8 and TRBJ1-2; TRBD1 agrees at 7 bases. The CDR3 is made up of 15 amino acids. Germline CDR1 is SGHVS and CDR2 is FQNEAQ. The ends lost 2 bases at V and 4 bases at J; junction bases unmatched: 7. CDR3 bases: TGTGCCAGCAGCTTACCAGGAGACAGGGTCTATGGCTACACCTTC. This codes for CASSLPGDRVYGYTF.

This clone has only a few counts. V usage is TRBV7-9 and J usage is TRBJ2-7; 7 nucleotides agree with TRBD2. V lost 5 bases, J lost 0 bases, and 7 bases stayed unmatched. Germline-derived CDR1 and CDR2 are SEHNR and FQNEAQ (reference sequence). CDR3 length: 15 residues. The CDR3 is CASSLSGLHSYEQYF. CDR3 coding DNA: TGTGCCAGCAGCCTTAGCGGGCTTCACTCCTACGAGCAGTACTTC.

The chain joins TRBV15 to TRBJ1-2, with TRBD1 as a possible D gene (5 bases). V lost 0 bases and J lost 3, with 17 bases in between. The CDR3 extends over 17 amino acids. Germline CDR1 LNHNV, CDR2 YYDKDF (reference sequence). The chain's CDR3 is CATSRDEGTYRYYGYTF. The DNA for the CDR3 is TGTGCCACCAGCAGAGATGAGGGGACTTACCGCTACTATGGCTACACCTTC.

V gene TRBV27 combines with J gene TRBJ2-7, with 9 positions matching TRBD1. The length of the CDR3 is 15 residues. The germline CDR1 and CDR2 sequences are MNHEY and SMNVEV (reference sequence). V dropped 2 bases and J dropped 2; count of bases not matched to a gene: 4. For the CDR3, the DNA is TGTGCCAGCAGTTTAAGGACAGGGGACCCCTACGAGCAGTACTTC. Protein: CASSLRTGDPYEQYF.

The V call is TRBV7-6, the J call TRBJ2-1; the match to TRBD1 covers 9 bases. The ends lost 5 bases at V and 8 bases at J; junction bases unmatched: 13. This CDR3 has 16 residues. CDR1 is SGHVS and CDR2 is FNYEAQ in the germline V gene. The CDR3 here is CASSRDRVRFGDEQFF. In nucleotides, the CDR3 is TGTGCCAGCAGCCGGGACAGGGTTCGTTTTGGCGATGAGCAGTTCTTC.

The V and J genes are TRBV19 and TRBJ1-5, with a tentative D call TRBD1 (6 bases). The CDR3 loop spans 18 amino acids. V shed 6 bases and J shed 6 bases, with 27 bases lying between them. Germline V gene lookup returns CDR1 LNHDA and CDR2 SQIVND (reference sequence). The CDR3 spells CASSPYPPGQGFFQPQHF. CDR3 bases: TGTGCCAGTAGCCCATATCCACCGGGGCAGGGGTTCTTTCAGCCCCAGCATTTT.

V gene TRBV19 combines with J gene TRBJ2-6; D not resolved. The V end lost 9 bases, the J end lost 2 bases, and 14 bases lay between the germline ends. Germline V gene sequence: CDR1 LNHDA, CDR2 SQIVND (reference sequence). The CDR3 runs 15 residues. The CDR3 DNA sequence: TGTGCCAGCACTTATACGGTTGCTGGGGCCAACGTCCTGACTTTC. It codes for CASTYTVAGANVLTF.

This chain connects TRBV5-1 to TRBJ1-1, with 7 bases lining up with TRBD1. The ends lost 4 bases at V and 1 base at J; junction bases unmatched: 7. CDR3 length: 15 residues. Germline-derived CDR1 and CDR2 are SGHRS and YFSETQ. CDR3 in DNA: TGCGCCAGCAGCCCCAGACAGGGCACGAACACTGAAGCTTTCTTT. This translates into CASSPRQGTNTEAFF.

The J gene is TRBJ2-7, the V gene TRBV5-4; 8 nucleotides line up with TRBD2. The germline V gene encodes CDR1 SGHNT and CDR2 YYREEE (reference sequence). V trimming: 5 bases; J trimming: 6 bases; junction bases outside the gene matches: 10. The CDR3 runs 14 residues. CDR3 residues: CASSLAGSTSEQYF. The CDR3 DNA reads TGTGCCAGCAGTTTAGCGGGATCTACAAGCGAGCAGTACTTC.

The rearrangement uses TRBV27 and TRBJ1-2; 7 nucleotides agree with TRBD1. V shed 2 bases, J shed 7 bases, and the junction held 7 bases outside the gene matches. The CDR3 totals 14 residues. Germline CDR1 MNHEY, CDR2 SMNVEV (reference sequence). CDR3: CASSLKGQGGGYTF. CDR3 in DNA: TGTGCCAGCAGTTTAAAGGGCCAGGGGGGTGGCTACACCTTC.

The rearrangement uses TRBV30 and TRBJ2-7; no definite D call. CDR3 length equals 12 residues. V lost 0 bases to trimming and J lost 3 bases, with 6 bases between them. The germline V gene has CDR1 GTSNPN and CDR2 SVGIG (reference sequence). CDR3: CAWSVVGYEQYF. DNA of the CDR3: TGTGCCTGGAGTGTGGTCGGCTACGAGCAGTACTTC. The full variable domain, completed using reference TRBV30 and TRBJ2-7, is SQTIHQWPATLVQPVGSPLSLECTVEGTSNPNLYWYRQAAGRGLQLLFYSVGIGQISSEVPQNLSASRPQDRQFILSSKKLLLSDSGFYLCAWSVVGYEQYFGPGTRLTVT.

This clone was recorded once. The J gene is TRBJ2-3, the V gene TRBV7-9, with a possible D match to TRBD1 (5 bases). This CDR3 is 13 amino acids long. The V end was cut by 1 base, the J end by 14 bases, with 16 bases between. CDR1 and CDR2 from the germline V gene are SEHNR and FQNEAQ (reference sequence). CDR3 in amino acids: CASSLVGALHRYF. In DNA, the CDR3 is TGTGCCAGCAGCTTAGTAGGGGCTCTTCACAGGTATTTT.

The chain employs TRBV15 and TRBJ2-1, with a possible D match to TRBD2 (6 bases). V lost 5 bases and J 6 bases, leaving 11 bases between the germline ends. The CDR3 has 13 amino acids. From germline, CDR1 is LNHNV and CDR2 YYDKDF (reference sequence). As DNA, the CDR3 is TGTGCCACCAGCCAGCGGGCACCCAATGAGCAGTTCTTC. It translates to CATSQRAPNEQFF. Full variable domain (outside the CDR3, taken from reference TRBV15 and TRBJ2-1): DAMVIQNPRYQVTQFGKPVTLSCSQTLNHNVMYWYQQKSSQAPKLLFHYYDKDFNNEADTPDNFQSRRPNTSFCFLDIRSPGLGDTAMYLCATSQRAPNEQFFGPGTRLTVL.

The J gene is TRBJ2-1, the V gene TRBV9; TRBD1 matches 9 bases. V trimming: 3 bases; J trimming: 8 bases; junction bases outside the gene matches: 15. Germline V lookup: CDR1 SGDLS, CDR2 YYNGEE. The CDR3 spans 17 residues. CDR3 DNA sequence: TGTGCCAGCAGCGCTAGGGGGACCGGGACAGGGTATGATGAGCAGTTCTTC. Translating it yields CASSARGTGTGYDEQFF. Based on the CDR3 plus reference TRBV9 and TRBJ2-1, the full variable domain is DSGVTQTPKHLITATGQRVTLRCSPRSGDLSVYWYQQSLDQGLQFLIQYYNGEERAKGNILERFSAQQFPDLHSELNLSSLELGDSALYFCASSARGTGTGYDEQFFGPGTRLTVL.